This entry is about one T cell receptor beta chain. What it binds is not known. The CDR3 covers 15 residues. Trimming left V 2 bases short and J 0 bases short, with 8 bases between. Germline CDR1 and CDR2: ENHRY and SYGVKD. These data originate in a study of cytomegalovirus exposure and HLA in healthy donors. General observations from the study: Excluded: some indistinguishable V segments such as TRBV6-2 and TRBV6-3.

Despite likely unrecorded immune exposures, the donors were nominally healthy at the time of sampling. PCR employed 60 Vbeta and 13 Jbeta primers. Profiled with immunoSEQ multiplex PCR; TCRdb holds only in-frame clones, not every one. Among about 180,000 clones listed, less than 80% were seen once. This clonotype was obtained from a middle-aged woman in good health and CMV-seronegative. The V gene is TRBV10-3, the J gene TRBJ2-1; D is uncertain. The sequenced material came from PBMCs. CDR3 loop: CAISEDTPSYNEQFF. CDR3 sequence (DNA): TGTGCCATCAGTGAGGACACACCCTCCTACAATGAGCAGTTCTTC.